The 25 T cell receptor beta chains presented below share a single source sample, sequenced in a study of blood T cell repertoires in COVID-19. The data were produced by immunoSEQ multiplex PCR, yet TCRdb's version contains in-frame clones alone and is incomplete. The table has over 400,000 clones, around nine tenths seen once. Sequencing used peripheral blood. Receptors were obtained from a woman aged 50 to 65 with COVID-19, enrolled during active disease.

The chain uses TRBV27 and TRBJ1-5, with TRBD1 matching over 8 bases. The CDR3 sequence is 14 residues long. V trimming: 6 bases; J trimming: 1 base; junction bases outside the gene matches: 2. The germline V gene encodes CDR1 MNHEY and CDR2 SMNVEV (reference sequence). The CDR3 region is CASSRQGSNQPQHF. The CDR3 nucleotides read TGTGCCAGCAGCCGACAGGGGAGCAATCAGCCCCAGCATTTT.

The chain carries TRBV4-1 and TRBJ1-1, with no clear D. Germline loops: CDR1 MGHRA, CDR2 YSYEKL. Deletions cut 0 bases from V and 7 bases from J, with 9 bases between. The CDR3 totals 13 residues. The CDR3 loop reads CASSQDSYYEAFF. Written as DNA, the CDR3 is TGCGCCAGCAGCCAAGATTCCTATTATGAAGCTTTCTTT.

The V gene is TRBV5-5, the J gene TRBJ2-7; 7 bases agree with TRBD1. Germline V lookup: CDR1 SGHKS, CDR2 YYEKEE (reference sequence). Trimming removed 2 bases from V and 3 bases from J; junction bases left unmatched: 5. This CDR3 spans 14 amino acids. DNA for the CDR3: TGTGCCAGCAGCTTCCTGGGACAGTTCTACGAGCAGTACTTC. Protein: CASSFLGQFYEQYF.

This clone has just a few counts. This chain uses TRBV21-1 with TRBJ1-2. TRBV21-1 counts as a pseudogene. The CDR3 is made up of 13 amino acids. The CDR3 sequence is CASSSDGGGGYTF. The CDR3 region has the DNA TGTGCCAGCAGCAGCGACGGCGGTGGCGGCTACACCTTC.

This chain joins TRBV5-1 and TRBJ1-2; possible D gene TRBD1, 5 bases. The germline V and J ends were trimmed by 0 bases and 3 bases, with 9 bases remaining between them. Germline-derived CDR1 and CDR2 are SGHRS and YFSETQ. The CDR3 consists of 14 residues. CDR3 sequence: CASSLEGAYYGYTF. CDR3 in DNA: TGCGCCAGCAGCTTGGAAGGGGCCTACTATGGCTACACCTTC.

This clone was counted a single time. The chain links TRBV2 to TRBJ1-1; D gene uncertain. The CDR3 sequence is 11 residues long. The germline V and J ends were trimmed by 7 bases and 1 base, with 4 bases remaining between them. The germline CDR1 and CDR2 sequences are SNHLY and FYNNEI. The CDR3: CASNSNTEAFF. In nucleotides, the CDR3 is TGTGCCAGCAACTCGAACACTGAAGCTTTCTTT.

The chain recombines TRBV9 with TRBJ1-5, with D perhaps matching TRBD1 (6 bases). The CDR3 extends over 15 amino acids. Germline V gives CDR1 SGDLS, CDR2 YYNGEE. Trimming left V 5 bases short and J 4 bases short, with 16 bases between. CDR3 loop: CASSLGGGHNQPQHF. In nucleotides, the CDR3 is TGTGCCAGCAGTCTAGGGGGGGGCCATAATCAGCCCCAGCATTTT.

The chain recombines TRBV29-1 with TRBJ1-1, with 7 bases aligning to TRBD1. The CDR3 is made up of 13 amino acids. Germline V lookup: CDR1 SQVTM, CDR2 ANQGSEA. The J segment lost 5 bases and the V segment lost 7 bases, leaving 10 bases of the junction unmatched. The CDR3 region is CSASQGLGTEAFF. The CDR3 DNA reads as TGCAGCGCCTCACAGGGGCTGGGTACTGAAGCTTTCTTT.

The rearrangement joins TRBV5-4 to TRBJ1-2; possible D gene TRBD1, 5 bases. V lost 0 bases and J lost 8, with 17 bases in between. Germline CDR1 is SGHNT and CDR2 is YYREEE (reference sequence). The CDR3 is 15 amino acids. The CDR3 here is CASSLARQGRGGYTF. The CDR3, as DNA: TGTGCCAGCAGCTTGGCCAGGCAGGGAAGAGGAGGCTACACCTTC.

The chain is built from TRBV6-1 and TRBJ2-7; 11 bases align to TRBD2. This CDR3 spans 18 amino acids. Losses at the gene ends were 2 bases for V and 1 base for J; bases not matched to a gene: 10. The germline V gene encodes CDR1 MNHNS and CDR2 SASEGT. The CDR3 region has the DNA TGTGCCAGCAGTGAACCCTACACTAGCGGGGGCTATTCCTACGAGCAGTACTTC. Translated, it gives CASSEPYTSGGYSYEQYF.

The chain carries TRBV5-1 and TRBJ2-2, with unresolved D. V was pared by 2 bases and J by 3 bases, with 11 bases between. The germline V gene has CDR1 SGHRS and CDR2 YFSETQ. The CDR3 extends over 15 amino acids. CDR3 loop: CASSFARSDTGELFF. The CDR3, as DNA: TGCGCCAGCAGCTTTGCCCGGTCGGACACCGGGGAGCTGTTTTTT.

This clone was counted a single time. V gene TRBV6-5 combines with J gene TRBJ2-2, with TRBD2 as a possible D gene (6 bases). CDR3 size: 15 residues. Germline-derived CDR1 and CDR2 are MNHEY and SVGAGI. Trimming took 8 bases from V and 6 from J, leaving 19 bases between them. The CDR3 region is CASLGFASAPGELFF. Written as DNA, the CDR3 is TGTGCCAGCCTGGGCTTTGCTAGCGCTCCCGGGGAGCTGTTTTTT.

The chain combines TRBV5-4 with TRBJ1-3; possibly TRBD1 for D (5 bases). This CDR3 has 15 residues. Germline V gives CDR1 SGHNT, CDR2 YYREEE (reference sequence). V lost 7 bases and J 3 bases, leaving 17 bases between the germline ends. In DNA form, the CDR3 reads TGTGCCAGCGGGGACTCCGGGGTAGGTGGAAACACCATATATTTT. Encoded protein: CASGDSGVGGNTIYF.

The chain has TRBV19 and TRBJ2-7; 11 bases are shared with TRBD1. J was trimmed by 0 bases and V by 7 bases; bases with no gene match: 5. Germline lookup yields CDR1 LNHDA and CDR2 SQIVND (reference sequence). CDR3 length: 15 amino acids. This CDR3 is CASKSGTGGSYEQYF. CDR3 in DNA: TGTGCCAGTAAGTCCGGGACAGGGGGCTCCTACGAGCAGTACTTC.

This chain connects TRBV30 to TRBJ1-1; possibly TRBD1 for D (6 bases). This CDR3 region has 15 residues. Germline V gives CDR1 GTSNPN, CDR2 SVGIG (reference sequence). V lost 4 bases, J lost 5 bases, and 20 bases lay in between. The CDR3 spells CAWTPGGGLKTEAFF. The CDR3 DNA reads TGTGCCTGGACGCCAGGCGGGGGGCTTAAAACTGAAGCTTTCTTT.

CDR3: CASSLGTSGNSYNEQFF. As DNA, the CDR3 is TGCGCCAGCAGCTTGGGGACTAGCGGGAACTCCTACAATGAGCAGTTCTTC. The chain is built from TRBV5-1 and TRBJ2-1; TRBD2 agrees at 12 bases. This CDR3 is 17 amino acids long. Germline V gives CDR1 SGHRS, CDR2 YFSETQ. J lost 0 bases, V lost 0 bases, and 1 base had no gene match.

The chain has TRBV5-1 and TRBJ2-7, with TRBD2 matching over 9 bases. V dropped 4 bases and J dropped 7; count of bases not matched to a gene: 15. Germline V CDR1 and CDR2: SGHRS, YFSETQ. This CDR3 is built from 16 residues. The CDR3 DNA reads TGCGCCAGCAGCCCGGGGGCTGGCGGGGGGGCTAGAGAGCAGTACTTC. Its translation: CASSPGAGGGAREQYF.

This clone has only one observation. V and J are TRBV27 and TRBJ2-3, with no clear D. The germline V gene has CDR1 MNHEY and CDR2 SMNVEV (reference sequence). This CDR3 is 13 amino acids long. Trimming cost V 3 bases and J 2 bases, with 6 bases left between them. CDR3 DNA sequence: TGTGCCAGCAGTTTCCAGGCCACAGATACGCAGTATTTT. The encoded protein is CASSFQATDTQYF.

The chain recombines TRBV5-1 with TRBJ2-2; 11 bases fit TRBD1. There are 14 residues in the CDR3. Per germline, CDR1 SGHRS and CDR2 YFSETQ. J gave up 7 bases and V 4 bases, and 3 bases lay outside the gene matches. The CDR3 is CASSPGTGGGELFF. The CDR3 DNA sequence: TGCGCCAGCAGCCCCGGGACAGGGGGCGGGGAGCTGTTTTTT. The variable domain in full, completed from reference TRBV5-1 and TRBJ2-2, reads KAGVTQTPRYLIKTRGQQVTLSCSPISGHRSVSWYQQTPGQGLQFLFEYFSETQRNKGNFPGRFSGRQFSNSRSEMNVSTLELGDSALYLCASSPGTGGGELFFGEGSRLTVL.

This clone was recorded a few times. The chain has TRBV2 and TRBJ1-6; possibly TRBD1 for D (5 bases). Looked up from germline, CDR1 is SNHLY and CDR2 is FYNNEI. The CDR3 length is 14 residues. Trimming cost V 5 bases and J 5 bases, with 10 bases left between them. CDR3 bases: TGTGCCAGCAGTCCGACAGATAATAATTCACCCCTCCACTTT. Amino acid sequence: CASSPTDNNSPLHF.

The chain joins TRBV4-1 to TRBJ2-7; 8 bases line up with TRBD1. J was trimmed by 3 bases and V by 5 bases; bases with no gene match: 12. This CDR3 has 16 residues. Looked up from germline, CDR1 is MGHRA and CDR2 is YSYEKL. The CDR3 here is CASSANKGQVNYEQYF. The CDR3 nucleotides read TGCGCCAGCAGCGCAAACAAGGGACAGGTGAACTACGAGCAGTACTTC.

This chain links TRBV5-1 with TRBJ1-3, with TRBD1 matching 7 bases. CDR1 and CDR2 from the germline V gene are SGHRS and YFSETQ. This CDR3 has 15 residues. Trimming at V came to 2 bases and at J to 4 bases, leaving 6 bases not matched to a gene. CDR3 coding DNA: TGCGCCAGCAGCTTCGGGACAGCTGGCGGAAACACCATATATTTT. This translates into CASSFGTAGGNTIYF.

Of note for this clone: Other DNA variants within this sample encode the same CDR3. The genes are TRBV5-1 and TRBJ1-3; unclear D gene. Germline CDR1 SGHRS, CDR2 YFSETQ. Trimming took off 0 bases at V and 0 bases at J, with 10 bases between the two ends. The CDR3 is made up of 16 amino acids. CDR3 DNA sequence: TGCGCCAGCAGCTTGGAGGGCGGGAGCTCTGGAAACACCATATATTTT. This sequence encodes CASSLEGGSSGNTIYF. Full variable domain (remainder filled in from reference TRBV5-1 and TRBJ1-3): KAGVTQTPRYLIKTRGQQVTLSCSPISGHRSVSWYQQTPGQGLQFLFEYFSETQRNKGNFPGRFSGRQFSNSRSEMNVSTLELGDSALYLCASSLEGGSSGNTIYFGEGSWLTVV.

The chain recombines TRBV7-2 with TRBJ2-3, with 9 bases aligning to TRBD2. J was trimmed by 9 bases and V by 3 bases; bases with no gene match: 4. This CDR3 is 13 amino acids long. Per the germline V gene, CDR1 is SGHTA and CDR2 is FQGNSA. The CDR3 DNA reads TGTGCCAGCAGCTTCCGCGGGGGGGCCACGCAGTATTTT. It translates to CASSFRGGATQYF.

Regarding this clone: This specimen includes other DNA sequences encoding the same CDR3. The rearrangement joins TRBV12-3 or TRBV12-4 to TRBJ1-2; unclear D gene. Trimming pared 4 bases from V and 8 bases from J, leaving 8 bases between. This CDR3 is built from 11 residues. The CDR3, as DNA: TGTGCCAGCAGTTCCCGAGGAGGCTACACCTTC. It codes for CASSSRGGYTF.